Below are 6 T cell receptor beta chains sequenced from a single sample in a study of blood T cells in healthy people across ages (dated by TCRdb to the mid-2010s). Library prep was done by 5' RACE. TCRdb names Illumina HiSeq 2500 as the instrument used. A second PCR of roughly 7 to 11 cycles was performed with a sample-barcoded 5' primer and a J-beta primer mix. Through fastp at Q25 and MiXCR, TCRdb rebuilt clones from the public reads, retaining in-frame beta chains. For every CDR3 protein sequence, its rows merge into one entry that carries the most common genes and DNA. In this sample the table shows about 1,400,000 distinct CDR3 sequences, approximately 59% of which occur a single time. The biggest ten clones account for more than 6% of the sample. Sequenced sample: blood. These receptors all stem from a man aged 18 to 29 in good health.

DNA of the CDR3: TGTGCCAGCAGCCAAGACCCGGGAGGGGGTGGAGACAATGAGCAGTTCTTC. Amino acids: CASSQDPGGGGDNEQFF. The V gene is TRBV4-2, the J gene TRBJ2-1; 8 positions match TRBD2. The V segment lost 0 bases and the J segment 5 bases; nucleotides outside the gene matches: 9. The CDR3 spans 17 residues. Germline loops: CDR1 LGHNA, CDR2 YNFKEQ.

This clonotype was seen a handful of times. The rearrangement joins TRBV20-1 to TRBJ2-5; D possibly corresponds to TRBD2 (5 bases). From germline, CDR1 is DFQATT and CDR2 SNEGSKA (reference sequence). The CDR3 loop spans 17 amino acids. Trimming took off 0 bases at V and 2 bases at J, with 19 bases between the two ends. Here the CDR3 reads CSARDLTRGEIQETQYF. CDR3 sequence (DNA): TGCAGTGCTAGAGATTTAACTCGTGGGGAGATACAAGAGACCCAGTACTTC.

This clonotype was seen a handful of times. The chain employs TRBV6-2 or TRBV6-3 and TRBJ2-4, with D perhaps TRBD1 or TRBD2 (6 bases each). The CDR3 has 13 residues. V lost 2 bases to trimming and J lost 13 bases, with 15 bases between them. Germline values: CDR1 MNHEY, CDR2 SVGEGT. CDR3 sequence: CASSYPFGGTQYF. The DNA for the CDR3 is TGTGCCAGCAGTTACCCCTTCGGGGGCACGCAGTACTTC.

The chain links TRBV20-1 to TRBJ2-5; 10 positions agree with TRBD2. Germline V gene sequence: CDR1 DFQATT, CDR2 SNEGSKA (reference sequence). J was trimmed by 11 bases and V by 3 bases; bases with no gene match: 21. The CDR3 totals 17 residues. The DNA of the CDR3 is TGCAGTGCTAGGGCCTTTCCAGCGGGAGGGCTCTACAATGAGCAGTACTTC. Translated, it gives CSARAFPAGGLYNEQYF.

On this clonotype itself: At one end the junction does not follow the germline gene, possibly because of a read error. The V call is TRBV4-1, the J call TRBJ2-7; maybe TRBD2 (5 bases). Germline CDR1 is MGHRA and CDR2 is YSYEKL. The CDR3 is 18 residues long. CDR3 sequence reads: CASSQEPIGKALPYEQCF. CDR3 coding DNA: TGCGCCAGCAGCCAAGAACCAATCGGGAAGGCCCTACCCTACGAGCAGTGCTTC.

This rearrangement joins TRBV24-1 to TRBJ2-7; D call uncertain. The CDR3 is made up of 17 amino acids. The germline V and J ends were trimmed by 5 bases and 7 bases, with 26 bases remaining between them. Germline loops: CDR1 KGHDR, CDR2 SFDVKD. The CDR3 DNA sequence: TGTGCCACCAGTGCCCTTCGAATCGAAGCATATGTGAGGGAGCAGTACTTC. The encoded protein is CATSALRIEAYVREQYF.